The 6 T cell receptor beta chains listed next were all sequenced from one sample in a study of T cells in Graves' hyperthyroidism and ophthalmopathy. Authors of the study amplified TCR beta CDR3 regions from RNA transcripts. A set of HTBI primers served as the primers for a first-round RT-PCR of the TCR CDR3. Each CDR3 protein gets one entry after TCRdb re-called the multiplex PCR reads with MiXCR. The top ten clones hold approximately 35% of a sample with roughly 240,000 distinct CDR3 sequences, approximately 25% of them seen once. The sample consisted of blood. The receptors originated from a woman in her thirties or forties with Graves' ophthalmopathy.

This clonotype was observed at least ten times. DNA of the CDR3: TGTGCCAGCAGTCGATTAACGGGCACTGAAGCTTTCTTT. Translation gives CASSRLTGTEAFF. The chain uses TRBV28 and TRBJ1-1; D remains ambiguous. The CDR3 extends over 13 amino acids. The V and J ends lost 5 bases and 4 bases respectively, with 11 bases between them. CDR1 MDHEN and CDR2 SYDVKM come from the germline V gene.

This clonotype has at least ten counts. The rearrangement links TRBV20-1 to TRBJ2-3; TRBD2 matches at 7 bases. This CDR3 region has 16 residues. V dropped 8 bases and J dropped 2; count of bases not matched to a gene: 16. From germline, CDR1 is DFQATT and CDR2 SNEGSKA (reference sequence). The CDR3 DNA is TGCAGTATCTGGCGGGGGTTGAGGACCATCACAGATACGCAGTATTTT. As protein: CSIWRGLRTITDTQYF.

This clonotype has only a few counts. The V call is TRBV6-5, the J call TRBJ1-1, with a weak D call TRBD1 (6 bases). Between the trimmed V and J ends, which lost 2 bases and 1 base, there was a span of 11 bases. The CDR3 consists of 15 residues. Germline lookup yields CDR1 MNHEY and CDR2 SVGAGI. For the CDR3, the DNA is TGTGCCAGCAGTTACCGGGGGCACACGAACACTGAAGCTTTCTTT. As protein: CASSYRGHTNTEAFF.

This clonotype was observed many times. The chain joins TRBV10-3 to TRBJ1-3; TRBD1 is a possible D gene (5 bases). Germline V gene data show CDR1 as ENHRY and CDR2 as SYGVKD. Trimming pared 0 bases from V and 4 bases from J, leaving 7 bases between. The CDR3 sequence is 14 residues long. In DNA, the CDR3 is TGTGCCATCAGTGAGTCGAGGGGCGGAAACACCATATATTTT. This sequence encodes CAISESRGGNTIYF.

This clonotype was seen ten or more times. This chain connects TRBV5-1 to TRBJ2-4; D might be TRBD2 (6 bases). Germline loops: CDR1 SGHRS, CDR2 YFSETQ. CDR3 size: 14 residues. With 0 bases removed from V and 8 bases from J, the gap between germline ends came to 12 bases. The CDR3: CASSLGRESDIQYF. The CDR3 nucleotides read TGCGCCAGCAGCTTGGGACGGGAGTCGGACATTCAGTACTTC.

In its sample, this clonotype was seen many times. The rearrangement joins TRBV11-2 to TRBJ1-2; TRBD1 is a possible D gene (6 bases). This CDR3 region has 16 residues. V was shortened by 3 bases and J by 5 bases, with 19 bases between the two germline ends. Per germline, CDR1 SGHAT and CDR2 FQNNGV. As DNA, the CDR3 is TGTGCCAGCAGCTTGAACGGGAGGGGGAGGCCTTATGGCTACACCTTC. It translates to CASSLNGRGRPYGYTF.